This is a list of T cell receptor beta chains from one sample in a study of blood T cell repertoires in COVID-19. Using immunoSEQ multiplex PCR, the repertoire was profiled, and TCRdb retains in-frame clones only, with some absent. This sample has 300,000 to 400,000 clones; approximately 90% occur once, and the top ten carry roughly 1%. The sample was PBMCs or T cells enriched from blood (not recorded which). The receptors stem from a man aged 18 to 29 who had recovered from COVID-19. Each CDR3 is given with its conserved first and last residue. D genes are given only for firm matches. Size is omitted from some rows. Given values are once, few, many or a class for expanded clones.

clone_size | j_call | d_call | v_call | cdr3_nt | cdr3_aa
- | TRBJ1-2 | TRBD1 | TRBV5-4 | TGTGCCAGCAGCACCGGACAGGTTCGGGGCTACACCTTC | CASSTGQVRGYTF
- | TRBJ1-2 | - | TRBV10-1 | TGCGCCAGCAGTGTTTGGGGGGGCGAGAAAAATTGTGGTGGCTACACCTTC | CASSVWGGEKNCGGYTF
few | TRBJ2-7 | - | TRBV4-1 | TGCGCCAGCAGCCCCGTCGGCCAGGGGCGAGGGAACGAGCAGTACTTC | CASSPVGQGRGNEQYF
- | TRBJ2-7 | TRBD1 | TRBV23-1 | TGCGCCAGCAGTCAAACGGTTCAGGGGGCTCCTTGCCCGTACGAGCAGTACTTC | CASSQTVQGAPCPYEQYF
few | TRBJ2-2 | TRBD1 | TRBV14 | TGTGCCAGCAGCGGACAGGGACCCCACACCGGGGAGCTGTTTTTT | CASSGQGPHTGELFF
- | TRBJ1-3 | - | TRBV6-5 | TGTGCCTGCTCCTCCCCGAGCTCTGGAAACACCATATATTTT | CACSSPSSGNTIYF
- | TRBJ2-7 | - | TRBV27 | TGTGCCAGCAGCCCGGACACTGTCCCCTACGAGCAGTACTTC | CASSPDTVPYEQYF
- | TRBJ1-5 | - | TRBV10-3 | TGTGCCATCAGTGAGTCGTCCGGGGGGCAGCCCCAGCATTTT | CAISESSGGQPQHF
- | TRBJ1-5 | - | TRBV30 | TGTGCCGCCGGAGGGAATCAGCCCCAGCATTTT | CAAGGNQPQHF
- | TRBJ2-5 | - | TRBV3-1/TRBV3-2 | TGTGCCAGCAGCCTTAGAGAAGAGACCCAGTACTTC | CASSLREETQYF
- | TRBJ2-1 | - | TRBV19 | TGTGCCAGTAGTATATCTTCAACAGGGCCGGCTAGGAATGAGCAGTTCTTC | CASSISSTGPARNEQFF
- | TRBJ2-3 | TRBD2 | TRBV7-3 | TGTGCCAGCAGCCCCTCTAGACTAGCGGGGGGCACAGATACGCAGTATTTT | CASSPSRLAGGTDTQYF
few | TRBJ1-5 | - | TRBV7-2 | TGTGCCAGCAGCCCTAAAGGCGGGAGCAATCAGCCCCAGCATTTT | CASSPKGGSNQPQHF
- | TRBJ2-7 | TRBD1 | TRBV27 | TGTGCCACCTCCGGGACAGGGTACGAGCAGTACTTC | CATSGTGYEQYF
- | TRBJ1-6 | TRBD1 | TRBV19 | TGTGCCAGTAGTCCTTGGGACAGCCAGAATTCACCCCTCCACTTT | CASSPWDSQNSPLHF
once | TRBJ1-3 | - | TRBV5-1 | TGCGCCAGCAGCTTCCTTCCTGACAGGCGCTCTGGAAACACCATATATTTT | CASSFLPDRRSGNTIYF
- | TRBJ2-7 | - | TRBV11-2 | TGTGCCAGCAACAGGGAAAACTACGAGCAGTACTTC | CASNRENYEQYF
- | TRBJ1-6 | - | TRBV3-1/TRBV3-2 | TGTGCCAGCAGCCATACCTCGAGCTCCTATAATTCACCCCTCCACTTT | CASSHTSSSYNSPLHF
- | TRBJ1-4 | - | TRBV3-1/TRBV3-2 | TGTGCCAGCAGCCGTAGGGGGTTTAATGAAAAACTGTTTTTT | CASSRRGFNEKLFF
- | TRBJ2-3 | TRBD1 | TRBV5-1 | TGCGCCAGCAGCTTGGCTCCGGGACAGGGGGCGGCAGATACGCAGTATTTT | CASSLAPGQGAADTQYF
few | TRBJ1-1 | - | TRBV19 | TGTGCCAGTAGTATTGTGTGGGCTGGTGCTGAAGCTTTCTTT | CASSIVWAGAEAFF
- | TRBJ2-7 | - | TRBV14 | TGTGCCAGCAGCCAAGATCTAGCGCGGGAGCAGTACTTC | CASSQDLAREQYF
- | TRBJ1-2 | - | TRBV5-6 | TGTGCCAGCAGCTCGGGGGGCGGGAGAGCTAACTATGGCTACACCTTC | CASSSGGGRANYGYTF
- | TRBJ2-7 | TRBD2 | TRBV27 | TGTGCCAGCAGTTGGACTAGCGGGAGGTACGAGCAGTACTTC | CASSWTSGRYEQYF
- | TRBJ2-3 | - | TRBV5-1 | TGCGCCAGCAGCTTGGCTTGGGGCCGAACAGATACGCAGTATTTT | CASSLAWGRTDTQYF
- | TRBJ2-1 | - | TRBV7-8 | TGTGCCAGCAGCCCGGGTGTTTACAATGAGCAGTTCTTC | CASSPGVYNEQFF
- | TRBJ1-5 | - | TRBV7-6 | TGTGCCAGCAGCTCCTATAGAAATCAGCCCCAGCATTTT | CASSSYRNQPQHF
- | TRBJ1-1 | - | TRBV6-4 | TGTGCCAGCAGTGACTCGAGATGGTATCACCCTGAAGCTTTCTTT | CASSDSRWYHPEAFF
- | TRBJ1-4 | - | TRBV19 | TGTGCCAGTAGTCCGTGGCAACCAGGTGATGAAAAACTGTTTTTT | CASSPWQPGDEKLFF
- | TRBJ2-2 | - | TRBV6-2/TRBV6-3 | TGTGCCAGCAGTTCAGGGGCGAACACCGGGGAGCTGTTTTTT | CASSSGANTGELFF
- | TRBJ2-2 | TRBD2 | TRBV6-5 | TGTGCCAGCAGTTTTACTAGCGGTTGGGGGGAGCTGTTTTTT | CASSFTSGWGELFF
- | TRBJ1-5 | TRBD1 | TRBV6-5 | TGTGCCAGCAGCCGCGAGGGGGCCACTCGTCAGCCCCAGCATTTT | CASSREGATRQPQHF
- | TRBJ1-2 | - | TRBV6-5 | TGTGCCAGCAGTTCAGGATTTAACTATGGCTACACCTTC | CASSSGFNYGYTF
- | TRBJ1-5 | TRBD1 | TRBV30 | TGTGCCTGGAGTGTTAAGGGGGCAGGGAGTCAGCCCCAGCATTTT | CAWSVKGAGSQPQHF
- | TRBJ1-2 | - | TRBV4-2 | TGTGCCAGCAGCCAAGCTGGGCGGGAGGCCTATGGCTACACCTTC | CASSQAGREAYGYTF
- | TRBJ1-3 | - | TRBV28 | TGTGCCAGCAGTTTACCCCAAGGGGGAATCTCTGGAAACACCATATATTTT | CASSLPQGGISGNTIYF
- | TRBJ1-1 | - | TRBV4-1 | TGCGCCAGCAGCCAAGGCAAGGACAGGAACACTGAAGCTTTCTTT | CASSQGKDRNTEAFF
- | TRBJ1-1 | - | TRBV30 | TGTGCCTGGAGTCGCGGACTGATGAACACTGAAGCTTTCTTT | CAWSRGLMNTEAFF
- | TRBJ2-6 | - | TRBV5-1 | TGCGCCAGCAGCTTTTCGGGCGACAGCTCTGGGGCCAACGTCCTGACTTTC | CASSFSGDSSGANVLTF
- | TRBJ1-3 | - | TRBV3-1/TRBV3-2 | TGTGCCAGCAGCCAAGGGACAGTCGGAAACACCATATATTTT | CASSQGTVGNTIYF
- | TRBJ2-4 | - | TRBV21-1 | TGTGCCAGCAGCAGACGACACGGCAAAAACATTCAGTACTTC | CASSRRHGKNIQYF
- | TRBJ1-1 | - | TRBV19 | TGTGCCAGTAGTATTGGCGGGGGGGTTGAAGCTTTCTTT | CASSIGGGVEAFF
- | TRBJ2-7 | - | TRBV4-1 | TGCGCCAGCAGCCAAGACCCCTTCGACAGGACCTACGAGCAGTACTTC | CASSQDPFDRTYEQYF
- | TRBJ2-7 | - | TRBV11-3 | TGTGCCAGCAGCTTTACAGGGGGGGTCAACGAGCAGTACTTC | CASSFTGGVNEQYF
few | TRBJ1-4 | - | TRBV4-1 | TGCGCCAGCAGCCAAGATGGTGGCAGGGTAAACGAAAAACTGTTTTTT | CASSQDGGRVNEKLFF
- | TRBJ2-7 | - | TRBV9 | TGTGCCAGCAGCGTCGGTGGGAGTACCGACGAGCAGTACTTC | CASSVGGSTDEQYF
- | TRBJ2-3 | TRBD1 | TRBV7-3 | TGTGCCAGCAGCTCCGGACAGGGAACAGATACGCAGTATTTT | CASSSGQGTDTQYF
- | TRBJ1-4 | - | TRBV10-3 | TGTGCCATCAGTGACGGAGCAACTAATGAAAAACTGTTTTTT | CAISDGATNEKLFF
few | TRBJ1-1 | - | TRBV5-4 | TGTGCCAGCAGCCTGACAGAAAAAAAGGGCACTGAAGCTTTCTTT | CASSLTEKKGTEAFF
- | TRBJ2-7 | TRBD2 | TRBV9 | TGTGCCAGCAGCGTAACTAGCGGGGAGATCTACGAGCAGTACTTC | CASSVTSGEIYEQYF
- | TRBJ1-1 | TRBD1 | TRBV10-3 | TGTGCCATCAGTGAGTCGGGACAGGGGGCCACTGAAGCTTTCTTT | CAISESGQGATEAFF
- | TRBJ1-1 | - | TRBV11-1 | TGTGCCAGCAGCTTAGCTTTTGGGGGGGCTGAAGCTTTCTTT | CASSLAFGGAEAFF
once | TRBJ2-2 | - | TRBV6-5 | TGTGCCAGCAGTTACCCTTCGGTTGGCGGGGAGCTGTTTTTT | CASSYPSVGGELFF
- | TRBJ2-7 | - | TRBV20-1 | TGCAGTGCTACTCCTTCCTACGAGCAGTACTTC | CSATPSYEQYF
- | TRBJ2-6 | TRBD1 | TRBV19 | TGTGCCAGTAGTGGGACAGGGGGCTCTGGGGCCAACGTCCTGACTTTC | CASSGTGGSGANVLTF
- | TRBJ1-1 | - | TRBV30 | TGTGCCTGGAGTGTAAAGGGCGGAGGGAACACTGAAGCTTTCTTT | CAWSVKGGGNTEAFF
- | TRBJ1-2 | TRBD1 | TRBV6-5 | TGTGCCAGCATCACTCCGGGACAGGGATATGGGGGCTACACCTTC | CASITPGQGYGGYTF
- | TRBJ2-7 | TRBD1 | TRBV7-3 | TGTGCCAGCAGACTGACAGGGGGATCTAACGAGCAGTACTTC | CASRLTGGSNEQYF
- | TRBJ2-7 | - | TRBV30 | TGTGCCTGGAGTGGGCTAGGCCAGATCTCCTACGAGCAGTACTTC | CAWSGLGQISYEQYF
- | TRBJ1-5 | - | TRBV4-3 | TGCGCCAGCAGCCGGCAGATTAGCCAGCCCCAGCATTTT | CASSRQISQPQHF